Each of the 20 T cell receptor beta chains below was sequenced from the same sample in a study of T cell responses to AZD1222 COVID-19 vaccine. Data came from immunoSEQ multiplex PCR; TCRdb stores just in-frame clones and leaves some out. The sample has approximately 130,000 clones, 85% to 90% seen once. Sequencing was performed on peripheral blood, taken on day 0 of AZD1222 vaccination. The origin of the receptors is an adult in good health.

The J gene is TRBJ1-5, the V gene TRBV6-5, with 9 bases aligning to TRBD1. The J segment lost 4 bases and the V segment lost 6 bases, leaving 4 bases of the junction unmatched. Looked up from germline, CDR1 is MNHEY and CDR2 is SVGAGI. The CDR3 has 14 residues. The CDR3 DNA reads TGTGCCAGCAGGGGACAGGGAAAAAATCAGCCCCAGCATTTT. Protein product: CASRGQGKNQPQHF.

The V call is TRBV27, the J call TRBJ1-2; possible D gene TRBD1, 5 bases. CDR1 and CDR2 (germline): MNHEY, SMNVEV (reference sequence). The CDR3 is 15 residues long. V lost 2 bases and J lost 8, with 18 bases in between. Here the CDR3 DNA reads TGTGCCAGCAGTTTAAAATCCCCGGGACCGCGGGGCTACACCTTC. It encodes CASSLKSPGPRGYTF.

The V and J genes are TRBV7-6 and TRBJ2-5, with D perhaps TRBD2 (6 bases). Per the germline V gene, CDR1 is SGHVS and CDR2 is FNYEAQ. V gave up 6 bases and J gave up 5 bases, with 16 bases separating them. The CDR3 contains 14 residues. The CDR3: CASSSGRGGETQYF. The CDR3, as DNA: TGTGCCAGCAGTTCCGGGCGGGGCGGGGAGACCCAGTACTTC.

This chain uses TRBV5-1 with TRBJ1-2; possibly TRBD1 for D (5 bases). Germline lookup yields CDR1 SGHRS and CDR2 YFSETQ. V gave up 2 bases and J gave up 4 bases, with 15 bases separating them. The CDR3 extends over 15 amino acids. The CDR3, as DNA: TGCGCCAGCAGCTTAGACCTTGACAGTACCTATGGCTACACCTTC. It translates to CASSLDLDSTYGYTF.

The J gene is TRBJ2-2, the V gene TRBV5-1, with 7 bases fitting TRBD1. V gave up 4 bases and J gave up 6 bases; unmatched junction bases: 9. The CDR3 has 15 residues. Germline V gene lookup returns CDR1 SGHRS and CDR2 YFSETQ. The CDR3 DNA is TGCGCCAGCAGCGTGACAGGGACGTTTGCCGGGGAGCTGTTTTTT. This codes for CASSVTGTFAGELFF.

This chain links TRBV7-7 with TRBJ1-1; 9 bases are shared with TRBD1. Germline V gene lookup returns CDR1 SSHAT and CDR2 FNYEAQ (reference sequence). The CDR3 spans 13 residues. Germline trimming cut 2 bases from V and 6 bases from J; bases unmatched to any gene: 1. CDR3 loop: CASSLRQGAEAFF. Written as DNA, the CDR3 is TGTGCCAGCAGCTTAAGACAGGGGGCTGAAGCTTTCTTT. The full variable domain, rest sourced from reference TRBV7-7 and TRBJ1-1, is GAGVSQSPRYKVTKRGQDVTLRCDPISSHATLYWYQQALGQGPEFLTYFNYEAQPDKSGLPSDRFSAERPEGSISTLTIQRTEQRDSAMYRCASSLRQGAEAFFGQGTRLTVV.

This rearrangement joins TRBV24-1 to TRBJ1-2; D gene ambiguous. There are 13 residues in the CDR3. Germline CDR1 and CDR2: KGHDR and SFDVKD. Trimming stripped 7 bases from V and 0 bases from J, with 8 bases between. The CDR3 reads CATSDGANYGYTF. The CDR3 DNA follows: TGTGCCACCAGCGACGGAGCTAACTATGGCTACACCTTC.

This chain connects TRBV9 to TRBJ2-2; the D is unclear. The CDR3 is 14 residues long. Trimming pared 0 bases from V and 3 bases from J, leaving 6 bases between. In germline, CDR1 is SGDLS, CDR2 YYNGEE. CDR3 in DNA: TGTGCCAGCAGCGTAGCTCTGGACACCGGGGAGCTGTTTTTT. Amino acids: CASSVALDTGELFF.

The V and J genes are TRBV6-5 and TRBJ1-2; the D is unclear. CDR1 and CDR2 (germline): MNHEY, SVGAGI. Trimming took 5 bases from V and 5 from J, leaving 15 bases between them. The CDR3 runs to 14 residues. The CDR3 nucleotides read TGTGCCAGCAGTAGACCCACTGACCGTTATGGCTACACCTTC. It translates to CASSRPTDRYGYTF.

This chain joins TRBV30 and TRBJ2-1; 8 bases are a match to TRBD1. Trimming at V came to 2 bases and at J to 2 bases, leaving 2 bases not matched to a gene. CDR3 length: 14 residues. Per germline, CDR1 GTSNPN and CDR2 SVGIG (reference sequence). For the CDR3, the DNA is TGTGCCTGGAGTCCAGGGGGCGCCTACAATGAGCAGTTCTTC. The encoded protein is CAWSPGGAYNEQFF.

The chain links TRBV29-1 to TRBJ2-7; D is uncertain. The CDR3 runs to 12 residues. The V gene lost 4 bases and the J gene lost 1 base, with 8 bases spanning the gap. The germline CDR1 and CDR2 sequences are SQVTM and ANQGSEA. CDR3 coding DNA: TGCAGCGTTGCGCCTCGGTCCTACGAGCAGTACTTC. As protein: CSVAPRSYEQYF.

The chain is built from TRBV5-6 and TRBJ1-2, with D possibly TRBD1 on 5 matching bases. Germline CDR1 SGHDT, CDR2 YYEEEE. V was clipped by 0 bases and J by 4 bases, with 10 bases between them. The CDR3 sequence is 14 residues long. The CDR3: CASSLAQGSYGYTF. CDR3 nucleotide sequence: TGTGCCAGCAGCTTGGCGCAGGGCAGCTATGGCTACACCTTC. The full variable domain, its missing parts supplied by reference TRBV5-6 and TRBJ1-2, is DAGVTQSPTHLIKTRGQQVTLRCSPKSGHDTVSWYQQALGQGPQFIFQYYEEEERQRGNFPDRFSGHQFPNYSSELNVNALLLGDSALYLCASSLAQGSYGYTFGSGTRLTVV.

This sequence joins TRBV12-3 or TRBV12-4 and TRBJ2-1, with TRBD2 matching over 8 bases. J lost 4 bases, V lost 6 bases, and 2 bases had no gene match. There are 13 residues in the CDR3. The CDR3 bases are TGTGCCAGCAGACTAGCGGAATACAATGAGCAGTTCTTC. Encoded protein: CASRLAEYNEQFF.

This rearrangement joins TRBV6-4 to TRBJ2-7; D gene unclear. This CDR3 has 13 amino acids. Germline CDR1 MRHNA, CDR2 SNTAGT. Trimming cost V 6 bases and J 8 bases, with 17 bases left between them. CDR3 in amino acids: CASSTEPSTKQYF. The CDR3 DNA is TGTGCCAGCAGCACTGAACCTTCTACGAAGCAGTACTTC.

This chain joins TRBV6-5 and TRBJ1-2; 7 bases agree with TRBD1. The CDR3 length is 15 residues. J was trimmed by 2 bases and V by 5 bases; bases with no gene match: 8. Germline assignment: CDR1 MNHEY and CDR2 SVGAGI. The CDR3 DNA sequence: TGTGCCAGCAGTACCGCAGGGGGTCTGAACTATGGCTACACCTTC. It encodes CASSTAGGLNYGYTF.

The CDR3: CASSPSTGAGNIQYF. The CDR3 DNA is TGTGCCAGCTCACCATCTACAGGGGCTGGAAACATTCAGTACTTC. V is TRBV18 and J is TRBJ2-4; 7 bases map to TRBD1. Germline trimming cut 2 bases from V and 6 bases from J; bases unmatched to any gene: 7. Looked up from germline, CDR1 is KGHSH and CDR2 is LQKENI. This CDR3 spans 15 amino acids.

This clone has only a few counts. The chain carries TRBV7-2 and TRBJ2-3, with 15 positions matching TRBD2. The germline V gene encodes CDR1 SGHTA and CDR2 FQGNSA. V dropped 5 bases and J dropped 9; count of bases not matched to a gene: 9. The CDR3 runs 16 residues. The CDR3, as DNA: TGTGCCAGCAGCAGAACTGCCGGGACTAGCGGGAGGACGCAGTATTTT. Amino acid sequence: CASSRTAGTSGRTQYF. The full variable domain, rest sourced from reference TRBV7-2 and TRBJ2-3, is GAGVSQSPSNKVTEKGKDVELRCDPISGHTALYWYRQSLGQGLEFLIYFQGNSAPDKSGLPSDRFSAERTGGSVSTLTIQRTQQEDSAVYLCASSRTAGTSGRTQYFGPGTRLTVL.

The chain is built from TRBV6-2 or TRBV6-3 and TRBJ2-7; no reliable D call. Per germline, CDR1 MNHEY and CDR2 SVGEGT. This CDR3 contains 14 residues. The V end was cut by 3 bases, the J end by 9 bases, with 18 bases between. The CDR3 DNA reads TGTGCCAGCAGTTATGTTGGTACAGACCCGCGGCAGTACTTC. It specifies CASSYVGTDPRQYF.

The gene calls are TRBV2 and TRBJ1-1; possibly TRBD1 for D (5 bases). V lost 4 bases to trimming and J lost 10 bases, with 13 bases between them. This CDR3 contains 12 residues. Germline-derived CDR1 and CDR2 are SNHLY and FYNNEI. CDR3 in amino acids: CASSGSGRVAFF. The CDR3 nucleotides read TGTGCCAGCAGTGGATCAGGGAGGGTAGCTTTCTTT.

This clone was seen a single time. As DNA, the CDR3 is TGTGCCAGCATTAGAGGGGATAATAATTCACCCCTCCACTTT. Encoded protein: CASIRGDNNSPLHF. The V call is TRBV13, the J call TRBJ1-6; weak D call: TRBD1 (5 bases). The V gene lost 7 bases and the J gene lost 5 bases, with 12 bases spanning the gap. Germline V lookup: CDR1 PRHDT, CDR2 FYEKMQ (reference sequence). CDR3 length equals 14 residues.